The 8 T cell receptor beta chains in this list originate from one sample, sequenced in a study of T cell responses to AZD1222 COVID-19 vaccine. Sequenced by immunoSEQ multiplex PCR; TCRdb stores in-frame clones only, minus some. The data hold fewer than 100,000 clones, with around 88% observed a single time. Sequencing was performed on peripheral blood, taken 28 days after the second AZD1222 dose. The receptors were gathered from an adult who received the AZD1222 COVID-19 vaccine.

V and J are TRBV7-3 and TRBJ2-5, with D perhaps TRBD1 (8 bases). Per germline, CDR1 SGHTA and CDR2 FQGTGA. This CDR3 has 14 amino acids. V was clipped by 5 bases and J by 5 bases, with 15 bases between them. The CDR3, as DNA: TGTGCCAGCAGCCCCGACAGGGGAGGGGAGACCCAGTACTTC. It translates to CASSPDRGGETQYF.

The chain combines TRBV18 with TRBJ2-3; no definite D call. V dropped 3 bases and J dropped 0 bases, with 13 bases sitting between them. The germline gives CDR1 KGHSH, CDR2 LQKENI. The CDR3 is 16 amino acids. CDR3 DNA: TGTGCCAGCTCACCTGTGCAGCTTTGGAGCACAGATACGCAGTATTTT. As protein: CASSPVQLWSTDTQYF. Looking up the rest from reference TRBV18 and TRBJ2-3 gives the full variable domain: NAGVMQNPRHLVRRRGQEARLRCSPMKGHSHVYWYRQLPEEGLKFMVYLQKENIIDESGMPKERFSAEFPKEGPSILRIQQVVRGDSAAYFCASSPVQLWSTDTQYFGPGTRLTVL.

The chain carries TRBV7-2 and TRBJ2-4; D is possibly TRBD1 (6 bases). The germline gives CDR1 SGHTA, CDR2 FQGNSA. The V gene lost 6 bases and the J gene lost 4 bases, with 13 bases spanning the gap. CDR3 length: 14 amino acids. CDR3: CASRPTGQKNIQYF. The CDR3 DNA reads as TGTGCCAGCAGACCTACCGGACAGAAAAACATTCAGTACTTC.

This sequence joins TRBV7-3 and TRBJ2-2; TRBD2 agrees at 8 bases. CDR1 is SGHTA, CDR2 FQGTGA, per germline. This CDR3 has 18 amino acids. The V segment lost 1 base and the J segment 4 bases; nucleotides outside the gene matches: 11. CDR3 bases: TGTGCCAGCAGCTTAATTCCGAGCGGGGGTATCCTCACCGGGGAGCTGTTTTTT. It codes for CASSLIPSGGILTGELFF.

The CDR3 loop is CAISESTTGEDTQYF. The CDR3, as DNA: TGTGCCATCAGTGAGTCCACCACAGGGGAAGATACGCAGTATTTT. The rearrangement uses TRBV10-3 and TRBJ2-3; TRBD1 matches 7 bases. Germline loops: CDR1 ENHRY, CDR2 SYGVKD. CDR3 size: 15 residues. J was trimmed by 5 bases and V by 0 bases; bases with no gene match: 5.

DNA for the CDR3: TGTGCCAGCAGTTTATCGAACAGCTATGGCTACACCTTC. This sequence encodes CASSLSNSYGYTF. The chain recombines TRBV27 with TRBJ1-2; the D is unclear. The CDR3 length is 13 residues. The germline gives CDR1 MNHEY, CDR2 SMNVEV (reference sequence). Trimming cost V 0 bases and J 4 bases, with 6 bases left between them.

This chain joins TRBV21-1 and TRBJ2-7; the table's D call, TRBD2, was not checked against the DNA. TRBV21-1 is assigned pseudogene status. The CDR3 length is 11 residues. The chain's CDR3 is CASSQLYEQYF. The CDR3 DNA sequence: TGTGCCAGCAGCCAACTCTACGAGCAGTACTTC.

The V gene is TRBV7-2, the J gene TRBJ2-1; D not certain. The germline V and J ends were trimmed by 4 bases and 7 bases, with 14 bases remaining between them. The CDR3 extends over 14 amino acids. From germline, CDR1 is SGHTA and CDR2 FQGNSA. The CDR3 nucleotides read TGTGCCAGCAGCTCAATGGCCTTACGGAATGAGCAGTTCTTC. Protein: CASSSMALRNEQFF.